Listed below are T cell receptor beta chains from one sample, sequenced in a study of T cell responses to AZD1222 COVID-19 vaccine. Method: immunoSEQ multiplex PCR; TCRdb's copy keeps in-frame clones and lacks some. The sample gives approximately 130,000 clones, nearly 95% of which show up once; roughly 1% is in the top ten. The starting material was peripheral blood, obtained on day 0 of AZD1222 vaccination. These receptors all come from an adult in good health. The CDR3 runs from the conserved cysteine through the conserved F or W. D genes are given only for firm matches. Part of the rows lack a size; the others show once, few, many or a class for expanded clones.

V	J	D	size	CDR3	DNA
TRBV12-3/TRBV12-4	TRBJ1-1	.	.	CASVGDLNEAFF	TGTGCCAGCGTAGGGGATCTTAATGAAGCTTTCTTT
TRBV27	TRBJ1-6	.	.	CASSRRDRGSPLHF	TGTGCCAGCAGCCGCCGGGACCGGGGCTCACCCCTCCACTTT
TRBV19	TRBJ1-3	.	.	CASSIRHNSGNTIYF	TGTGCCAGTAGTATAAGGCATAACTCTGGAAACACCATATATTTT
TRBV18	TRBJ1-2	.	.	CASSPPRGVGYGYTF	TGTGCCAGCTCACCACCCAGGGGCGTCGGCTATGGCTACACCTTC
TRBV6-5	TRBJ2-7	.	.	CAVGDTAVLETYF	TGTGCCGTCGGGGACACTGCGGTTCTGGAGACGTACTTC
TRBV11-2	TRBJ2-5	TRBD2	.	CASSLQLAGGLETQYF	TGTGCCAGCAGCTTACAACTAGCGGGGGGGCTGGAGACCCAGTACTTC
TRBV2	TRBJ2-7	.	.	CASSDRRTYEQYF	TGTGCCAGCAGTGACCGCCGTACCTACGAGCAGTACTTC
TRBV5-1	TRBJ2-4	.	.	CASSLLEQGGNIQYF	TGCGCCAGCAGCTTGCTAGAACAGGGGGGGAACATTCAGTACTTC
TRBV7-9	TRBJ1-1	.	.	CASSPGRLGNTEAFF	TGTGCCAGCAGCCCCGGCCGCCTGGGGAACACTGAAGCTTTCTTT
TRBV10-2	TRBJ1-5	.	.	CASSEMEDQPQHF	TGCGCCAGCAGTGAGATGGAGGATCAGCCCCAGCATTTT
TRBV27	TRBJ2-7	.	.	CASSLSWGTVNYEQYF	TGTGCCAGCAGTTTATCTTGGGGCACCGTAAACTACGAGCAGTACTTC
TRBV5-1	TRBJ2-1	.	.	CATCVGSLPSEQFF	TGCGCCACCTGCGTTGGCTCCCTGCCAAGCGAGCAGTTCTTC
TRBV27	TRBJ2-1	TRBD2	.	CASSLVGRDEQFF	TGTGCCAGCAGTTTAGTGGGGAGGGATGAGCAGTTCTTC
TRBV27	TRBJ1-5	.	.	CASSLSGGELNQPQHF	TGTGCCAGCAGTTTATCGGGGGGGGAGCTTAATCAGCCCCAGCATTTT
TRBV10-2	TRBJ1-1	.	.	CASGHPNTEAFF	TGCGCCAGCGGGCACCCGAACACTGAAGCTTTCTTT
TRBV5-6	TRBJ2-5	TRBD1	once	CASSQLDRAPKETQYF	TGTGCCAGCAGCCAACTGGACAGGGCCCCCAAAGAGACCCAGTACTTC
TRBV30	TRBJ1-2	.	.	CAWSEAVPYGYTF	TGTGCCTGGAGTGAAGCAGTCCCCTATGGCTACACCTTC